Only a few counts were recorded for the clone carrying this T cell receptor beta chain. No antigen is known for it. V dropped 5 bases and J dropped 1 base, with 20 bases sitting between them. There are 17 residues in the CDR3. Each CDR3 protein gets one entry after TCRdb re-called the 5' RACE reads with MiXCR. The top ten hold around 21% of the sample, which has a few hundred thousand distinct CDR3 sequences, roughly 19% seen once. The data stem from a study of T-cell memory formation after mild COVID-19. Study findings and constraints: Nothing showed for sure that second-wave clones peaking on day 37 were SARS-CoV-2 specific.

The chain uses TRBV12-3 or TRBV12-4 and TRBJ1-1; D gene unclear. This receptor was obtained from a man aged 18-30 years who had mild COVID-19 (a few samples of this study predate the infection). Cell type and time point are not known. The source material was PBMCs or a T cell subset sorted from them (not recorded which). CDR3 sequence: CASSPHGFGPRNTEAFF. In DNA form, the CDR3 reads TGTGCCAGCAGTCCCCATGGTTTTGGCCCTAGGAACACTGAAGCTTTCTTT.